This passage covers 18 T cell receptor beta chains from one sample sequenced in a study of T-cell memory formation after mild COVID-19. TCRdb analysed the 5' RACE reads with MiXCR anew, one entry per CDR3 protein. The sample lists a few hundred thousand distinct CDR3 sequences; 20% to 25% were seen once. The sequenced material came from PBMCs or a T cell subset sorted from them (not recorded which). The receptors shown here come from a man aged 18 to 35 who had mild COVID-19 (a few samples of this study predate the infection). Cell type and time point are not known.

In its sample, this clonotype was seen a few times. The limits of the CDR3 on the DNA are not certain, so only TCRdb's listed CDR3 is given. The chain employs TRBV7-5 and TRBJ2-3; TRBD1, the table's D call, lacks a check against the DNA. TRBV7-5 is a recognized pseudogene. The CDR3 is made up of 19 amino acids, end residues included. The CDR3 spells CISVPEAWGQGVRTDTQYF.

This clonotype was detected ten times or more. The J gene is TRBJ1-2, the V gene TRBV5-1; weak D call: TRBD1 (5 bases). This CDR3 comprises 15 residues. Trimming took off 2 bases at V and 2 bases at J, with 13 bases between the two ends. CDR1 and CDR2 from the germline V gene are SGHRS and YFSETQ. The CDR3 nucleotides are TGCGCCAGCAGCTTATCTCCGGGGGAGAACTATGGCTACACCTTC. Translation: CASSLSPGENYGYTF.

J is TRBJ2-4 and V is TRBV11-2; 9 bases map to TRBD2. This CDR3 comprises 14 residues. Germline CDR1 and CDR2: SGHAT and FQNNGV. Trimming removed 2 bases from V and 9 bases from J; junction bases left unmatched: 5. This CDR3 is CASSLPSGAGIQYF. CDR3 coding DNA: TGTGCCAGCAGCTTACCTAGCGGGGCGGGCATTCAGTACTTC. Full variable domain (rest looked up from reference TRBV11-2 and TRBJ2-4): EAGVAQSPRYKIIEKRQSVAFWCNPISGHATLYWYQQILGQGPKLLIQFQNNGVVDDSQLPKDRFSAERLKGVDSTLKIQPAKLEDSAVYLCASSLPSGAGIQYFGAGTRLSVL.

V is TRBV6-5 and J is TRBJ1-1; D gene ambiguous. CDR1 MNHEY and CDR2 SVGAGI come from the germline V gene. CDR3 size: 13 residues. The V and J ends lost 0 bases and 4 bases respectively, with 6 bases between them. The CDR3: CASSYSYSTEAFF. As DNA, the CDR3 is TGTGCCAGCAGTTACTCCTATTCCACTGAAGCTTTCTTT.

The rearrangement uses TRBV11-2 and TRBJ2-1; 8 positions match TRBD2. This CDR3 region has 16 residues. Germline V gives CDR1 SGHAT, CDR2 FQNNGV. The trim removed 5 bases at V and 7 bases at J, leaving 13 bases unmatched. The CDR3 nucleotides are TGTGCCAGCAGCCCCACCGGGGGGGCTCTTGGGAATGAGCAGTTCTTC. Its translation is CASSPTGGALGNEQFF.

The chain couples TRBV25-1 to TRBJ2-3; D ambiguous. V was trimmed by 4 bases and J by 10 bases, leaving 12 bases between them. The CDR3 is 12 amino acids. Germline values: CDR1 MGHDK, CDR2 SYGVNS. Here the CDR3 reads CASSAGPTPQYF. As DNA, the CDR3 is TGTGCCAGCAGTGCTGGACCGACACCGCAGTATTTT.

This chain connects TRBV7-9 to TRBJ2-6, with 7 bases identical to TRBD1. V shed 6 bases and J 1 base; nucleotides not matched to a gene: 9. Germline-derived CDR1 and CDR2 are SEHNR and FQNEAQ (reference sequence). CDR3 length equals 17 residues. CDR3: CASRVSLTGSGANVLTF. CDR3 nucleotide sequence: TGTGCCAGCAGGGTATCCCTGACAGGGTCTGGGGCCAACGTCCTGACTTTC.

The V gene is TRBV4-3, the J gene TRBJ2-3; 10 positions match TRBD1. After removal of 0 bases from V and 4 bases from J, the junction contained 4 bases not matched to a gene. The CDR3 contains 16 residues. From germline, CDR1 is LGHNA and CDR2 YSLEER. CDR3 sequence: CASSQDTGQGADTQYF. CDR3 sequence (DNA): TGCGCCAGCAGCCAAGATACCGGACAGGGGGCAGATACGCAGTATTTT.

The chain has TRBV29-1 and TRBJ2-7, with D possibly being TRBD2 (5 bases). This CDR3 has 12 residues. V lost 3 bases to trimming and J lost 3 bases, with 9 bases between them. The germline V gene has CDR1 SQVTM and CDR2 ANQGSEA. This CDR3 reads CSVELRDYEQYF. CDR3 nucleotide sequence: TGCAGCGTTGAGCTTCGGGACTACGAGCAGTACTTC.

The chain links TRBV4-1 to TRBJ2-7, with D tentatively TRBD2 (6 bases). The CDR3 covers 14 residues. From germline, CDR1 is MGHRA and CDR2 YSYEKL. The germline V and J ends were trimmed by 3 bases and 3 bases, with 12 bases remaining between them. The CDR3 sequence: CASSHRAGDYEQYF. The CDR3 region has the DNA TGCGCCAGCAGCCACCGAGCGGGTGACTACGAGCAGTACTTC.

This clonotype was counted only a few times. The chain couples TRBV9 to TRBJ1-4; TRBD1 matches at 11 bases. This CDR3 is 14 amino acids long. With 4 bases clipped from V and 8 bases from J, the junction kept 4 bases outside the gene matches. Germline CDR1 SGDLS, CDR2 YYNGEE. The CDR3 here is CASSPDRGLEKLFF. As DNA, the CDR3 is TGTGCCAGCAGCCCGGACAGGGGGCTAGAAAAACTGTTTTTT. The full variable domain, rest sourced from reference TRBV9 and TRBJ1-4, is DSGVTQTPKHLITATGQRVTLRCSPRSGDLSVYWYQQSLDQGLQFLIQYYNGEERAKGNILERFSAQQFPDLHSELNLSSLELGDSALYFCASSPDRGLEKLFFGSGTQLSVL.

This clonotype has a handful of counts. The CDR3: CASSLPWSGPGELFF. The CDR3, as DNA: TGCGCCAGCAGCTTGCCCTGGAGCGGACCCGGGGAGCTGTTTTTT. The chain joins TRBV5-1 to TRBJ2-2; possibly TRBD2 for D (5 bases). The CDR3 totals 15 residues. From germline, CDR1 is SGHRS and CDR2 YFSETQ. Trimming pared 1 base from V and 6 bases from J, leaving 13 bases between.

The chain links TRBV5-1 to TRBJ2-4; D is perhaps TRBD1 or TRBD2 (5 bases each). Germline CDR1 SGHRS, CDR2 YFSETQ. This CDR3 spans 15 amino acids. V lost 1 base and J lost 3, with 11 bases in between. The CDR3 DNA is TGCGCCAGCAGCTTGAGGGACCTTGGCAAAAACATTCAGTACTTC. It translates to CASSLRDLGKNIQYF.

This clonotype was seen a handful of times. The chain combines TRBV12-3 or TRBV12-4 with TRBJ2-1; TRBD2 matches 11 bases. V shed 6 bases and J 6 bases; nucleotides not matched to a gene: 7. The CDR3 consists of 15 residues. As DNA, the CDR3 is TGTGCCAGCAGACATCCTAGCGGGGGGCGCAATGAGCAGTTCTTC. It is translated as CASRHPSGGRNEQFF.

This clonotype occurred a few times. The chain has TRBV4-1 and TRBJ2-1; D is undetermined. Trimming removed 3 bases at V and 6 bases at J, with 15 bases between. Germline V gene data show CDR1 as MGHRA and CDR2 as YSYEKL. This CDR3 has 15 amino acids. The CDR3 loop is CASSQNTLILNEQFF. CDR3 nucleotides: TGCGCCAGCAGCCAGAATACCCTTATACTCAATGAGCAGTTCTTC.

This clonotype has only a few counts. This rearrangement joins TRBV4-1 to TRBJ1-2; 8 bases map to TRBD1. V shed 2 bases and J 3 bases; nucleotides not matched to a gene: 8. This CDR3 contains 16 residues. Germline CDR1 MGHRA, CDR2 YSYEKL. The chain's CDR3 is CASSQLATGAHYGYTF. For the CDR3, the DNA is TGCGCCAGCAGCCAACTCGCGACAGGGGCCCACTATGGCTACACCTTC.

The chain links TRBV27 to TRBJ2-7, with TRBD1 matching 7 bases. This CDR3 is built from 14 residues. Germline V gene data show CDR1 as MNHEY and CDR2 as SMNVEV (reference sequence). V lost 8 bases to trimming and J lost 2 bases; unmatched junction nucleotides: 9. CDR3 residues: CASGTTGAPYEQYF. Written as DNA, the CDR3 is TGTGCCAGCGGAACTACAGGGGCTCCCTACGAGCAGTACTTC.

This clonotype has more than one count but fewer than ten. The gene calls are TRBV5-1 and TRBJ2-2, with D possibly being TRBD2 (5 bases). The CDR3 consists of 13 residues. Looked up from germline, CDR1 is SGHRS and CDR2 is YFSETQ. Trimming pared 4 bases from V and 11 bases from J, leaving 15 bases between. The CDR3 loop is CASSPRPSGELFF. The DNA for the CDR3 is TGCGCCAGCAGCCCCCGGCCCAGCGGCGAGCTGTTTTTT.